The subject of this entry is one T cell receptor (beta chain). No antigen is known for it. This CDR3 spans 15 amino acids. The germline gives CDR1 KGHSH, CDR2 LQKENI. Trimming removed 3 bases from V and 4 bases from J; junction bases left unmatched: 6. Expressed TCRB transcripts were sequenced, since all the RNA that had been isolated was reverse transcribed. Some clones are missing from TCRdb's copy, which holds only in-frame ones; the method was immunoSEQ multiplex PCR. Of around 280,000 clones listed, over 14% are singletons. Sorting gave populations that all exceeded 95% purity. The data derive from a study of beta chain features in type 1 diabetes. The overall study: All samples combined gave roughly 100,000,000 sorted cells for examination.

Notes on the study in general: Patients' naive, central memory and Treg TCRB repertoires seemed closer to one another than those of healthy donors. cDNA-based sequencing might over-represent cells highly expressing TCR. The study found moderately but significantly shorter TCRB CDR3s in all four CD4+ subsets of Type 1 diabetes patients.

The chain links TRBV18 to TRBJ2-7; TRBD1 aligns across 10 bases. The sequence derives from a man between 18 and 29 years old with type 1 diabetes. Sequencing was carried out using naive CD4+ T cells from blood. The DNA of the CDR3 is TGTGCCAGCTCACCGCCGACAGGGGGCCTGTACGAGCAGTACTTC. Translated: CASSPPTGGLYEQYF.